Presented here are 24 T cell receptor beta chains from one specimen sequenced in a study of identical twins (dated by TCRdb to between 2015 and 2016). Receptor amplification or capture employed 5' RACE. Sequencing relied on an Illumina HiSeq 2000. The public reads were reanalyzed by TCRdb: fastp trimming at Q25, MiXCR alignment, in-frame beta chains only. When rows share a CDR3 protein, they turn into one entry using the most common DNA and genes. The sample table holds hundreds of thousands of distinct CDR3 sequences, of which roughly 8.6% were seen once. The biggest ten clones account for over 2% of the sample. The same data also went into a second study, on yellow fever vaccine responses in identical twins.

Sequencing was performed on memory (CD45RO+) T cells sorted from blood. The cell subset or site label, read with the paper, signifies: CD45RO+ enriched T cells. The origin of the receptors is a woman between 18 and 29 years old in good health.

This clonotype was detected many times. The chain employs TRBV10-2 and TRBJ1-6, with D possibly matching TRBD1 (5 bases). The germline V gene has CDR1 WSHSY and CDR2 SAAADI. The CDR3 runs to 14 residues. Trimming removed 0 bases from V and 9 bases from J, with 9 bases in between. CDR3 loop: CASSESGPTSPLHF. Written as DNA, the CDR3 is TGCGCCAGCAGTGAGTCGGGGCCTACTTCACCCCTCCACTTT.

In its sample, this clonotype was seen many times. The chain joins TRBV10-1 to TRBJ2-3; D ambiguous. Germline loops: CDR1 WNHNN, CDR2 SYGVQD (reference sequence). CDR3 size: 12 residues. Trimming shortened V by 3 bases and J by 8 bases, and 9 bases separated the two germline ends. The CDR3 nucleotides are TGCGCCAGCAGTGATGGTGTGGGTACGCAGTATTTT. Translation gives CASSDGVGTQYF.

This chain connects TRBV28 to TRBJ1-1; 8 bases line up with TRBD1. Germline V gene lookup returns CDR1 MDHEN and CDR2 SYDVKM. CDR3 length: 12 residues. The V and J ends lost 5 bases and 10 bases, in that order; junction bases with no gene match: 6. In nucleotides, the CDR3 is TGTGCCAGCAGTCCCGGACAGGGCTCAGCTTTCTTT. Protein sequence: CASSPGQGSAFF.

The chain couples TRBV21-1 to TRBJ2-7; the table's D call of TRBD1 was not tested on the DNA. TRBV21-1 is termed a pseudogene. CDR3 length: 16 amino acids. The CDR3 DNA follows: TGTGCCAGCAGCAAAGTAGCGGCAGGGGGCGAATACGAGCAGTACTTC. This codes for CASSKVAAGGEYEQYF.

This clonotype was observed a handful of times. The V call is TRBV7-8, the J call TRBJ2-7; 7 positions agree with TRBD1. The V and J ends lost 5 bases and 5 bases, in that order; junction bases with no gene match: 9. CDR3 size: 14 residues. Germline CDR1 is SGHVS and CDR2 is FQNEAQ. The DNA of the CDR3 is TGTGCCAGCAGCCCGAATCGACAGGGACACGAGCAGTACGTC. Its protein is CASSPNRQGHEQYV.

This clonotype has at least ten counts. The chain recombines TRBV16 with TRBJ1-6, with D tentatively TRBD1 (6 bases). Trimming left V 4 bases short and J 5 bases short, with 21 bases between. This CDR3 contains 18 residues. Germline V gene data show CDR1 as KGHSY and CDR2 as FQNENV. The CDR3 is CASSRDIQGDGHNSPLHF. CDR3 DNA: TGTGCCAGCAGCCGCGACATACAGGGAGATGGCCATAATTCACCCCTCCACTTT.

CDR3 in DNA: TGTGCCAGCAGCTTAGCGACGGGGGCCGAGACCCAGTACTTC. Translation: CASSLATGAETQYF. The genes are TRBV7-2 and TRBJ2-5, with D perhaps TRBD1 or TRBD2 (6 bases each). V lost 0 bases to trimming and J lost 5 bases, with 10 bases between them. Germline loops: CDR1 SGHTA, CDR2 FQGNSA. The CDR3 is 14 amino acids.

The CDR3 loop reads CASSQELTWGGVQTQYF. DNA for the CDR3: TGTGCCAGCAGCCAAGAGCTAACGTGGGGGGGCGTGCAGACCCAGTACTTC. This chain connects TRBV4-2 to TRBJ2-5, with D perhaps TRBD2 (7 bases). V lost 0 bases and J lost 6, with 20 bases in between. The germline V gene encodes CDR1 LGHNA and CDR2 YNFKEQ. The CDR3 has 17 amino acids.

This clonotype has at least ten counts. The chain couples TRBV3-1 to TRBJ2-1; D not certain. V was shortened by 4 bases and J by 9 bases, with 16 bases between the two germline ends. The CDR3 has 14 residues. Germline-derived CDR1 and CDR2 are LGHDT and YNNKEL (reference sequence). CDR3 coding DNA: TGTGCCAGCAGCCGAGGAACGCCCTTGGGTGAGCAGTTCTTC. This codes for CASSRGTPLGEQFF.

This clonotype has ten or more counts. This sequence joins TRBV7-9 and TRBJ1-5; D might be TRBD1 (5 bases). Trimming removed 6 bases at V and 6 bases at J, with 15 bases between. This CDR3 comprises 14 residues. The germline V gene encodes CDR1 SEHNR and CDR2 FQNEAQ (reference sequence). The CDR3 DNA sequence: TGTGCCAGCAGTATCCCAGGGTCGGGTCAGCCCCAGCATTTT. This codes for CASSIPGSGQPQHF. Full variable domain (outside the CDR3, taken from reference TRBV7-9 and TRBJ1-5): DTGVSQNPRHKITKRGQNVTFRCDPISEHNRLYWYRQTLGQGPEFLTYFQNEAQLEKSRLLSDRFSAERPKGSFSTLEIQRTEQGDSAMYLCASSIPGSGQPQHFGDGTRLSIL.

There are many counts of this clonotype. The chain combines TRBV20-1 with TRBJ2-1; 9 nucleotides match TRBD2. Looked up from germline, CDR1 is DFQATT and CDR2 is SNEGSKA (reference sequence). With V trimmed by 1 base and J by 6 bases, 4 bases remained unmatched. The CDR3 spans 14 residues. In DNA, the CDR3 is TGCAGTGCTAGAGGGACTAGCGATATCAATGAGCAGTTCTTC. Translation: CSARGTSDINEQFF.

With regard to this clonotype: This may be a read error: a much more frequent sequence differs by one nucleotide. CDR3 nucleotide sequence: TGTGCCAGCAGCCCCAAACTAGCGGGGCCCACAGATACGCAGTATTTT. The encoded protein is CASSPKLAGPTDTQYF. The chain combines TRBV11-3 with TRBJ2-3, with 10 bases aligning to TRBD2. Germline V gene data show CDR1 as SGHNT and CDR2 as YENEEA. The CDR3 totals 16 residues. V gave up 5 bases and J gave up 2 bases; unmatched junction bases: 7.

This clonotype came up a few times. The chain carries TRBV10-3 and TRBJ1-1; D possibly corresponds to TRBD1 (6 bases). Trimming cost V 7 bases and J 1 base, with 16 bases left between them. The CDR3 sequence is 15 residues long. Germline V gene sequence: CDR1 ENHRY, CDR2 SYGVKD. The CDR3 coding sequence is TGTGCCATCAAGAGTGCTTCGGACAGGAACACTGAAGCTTTCTTT. Its translation: CAIKSASDRNTEAFF.

The J gene is TRBJ2-3, the V gene TRBV20-1; TRBD2 matches 13 bases. Germline V gene sequence: CDR1 DFQATT, CDR2 SNEGSKA (reference sequence). V trimming: 2 bases; J trimming: 0 bases; junction bases outside the gene matches: 14. This CDR3 has 20 amino acids. The CDR3 DNA reads TGCAGTGCTAGACAACTAGCGGGGGGGCCCCGCACTACTAGCACAGATACGCAGTATTTT. Encoded protein: CSARQLAGGPRTTSTDTQYF.

This clonotype was counted at least ten times. This rearrangement joins TRBV3-1 to TRBJ2-3, with unresolved D. The CDR3 runs to 15 residues. V was pared by 0 bases and J by 0 bases, with 7 bases between. Germline V gives CDR1 LGHDT, CDR2 YNNKEL (reference sequence). DNA of the CDR3: TGTGCCAGCAGCCAAGACGGCATAAGCACAGATACGCAGTATTTT. Its protein is CASSQDGISTDTQYF.

This clonotype was seen only once. The V gene is TRBV20-1, the J gene TRBJ2-1; D is possibly TRBD1 or TRBD2 (5 bases each). CDR3 length equals 16 residues. The germline V gene has CDR1 DFQATT and CDR2 SNEGSKA (reference sequence). The V and J ends lost 5 bases and 1 base respectively, with 18 bases between them. The CDR3 sequence is CSASNRDPLSYNEQFF. The CDR3 DNA reads TGCAGTGCTTCAAACCGGGACCCCCTTTCCTACAATGAGCAGTTCTTC.

There are a few counts of this clonotype. This sequence joins TRBV3-1 and TRBJ2-1; D uncertain. This CDR3 is 13 amino acids long. V lost 4 bases, J lost 5 bases, and 9 bases lay in between. Germline V gene sequence: CDR1 LGHDT, CDR2 YNNKEL (reference sequence). CDR3 in amino acids: CASSPRPDNEQFF. The CDR3, as DNA: TGTGCCAGCAGCCCCCGGCCTGACAATGAGCAGTTCTTC.

This clonotype was counted at least ten times. The chain is built from TRBV20-1 and TRBJ2-3; the D is unclear. The CDR3 extends over 12 amino acids. CDR1 is DFQATT, CDR2 SNEGSKA, per germline (reference sequence). The V end was cut by 2 bases, the J end by 1 base, with 4 bases between. The CDR3 is CSARQGTDTQYF. In DNA form, the CDR3 reads TGCAGTGCTAGACAGGGCACAGATACGCAGTATTTT.

This clonotype has a count of ten or more. The J gene is TRBJ2-1, the V gene TRBV27, with D possibly being TRBD2 (7 bases). Germline V gene lookup returns CDR1 MNHEY and CDR2 SMNVEV (reference sequence). This CDR3 comprises 14 residues. V lost 2 bases to trimming and J lost 7 bases, with 12 bases between them. The CDR3 DNA reads TGTGCCAGCAGTTTAAGGGGGGGGAGAAATGAGCAGTTCTTC. Protein sequence: CASSLRGGRNEQFF.

This clonotype has only a few counts. The CDR3, as DNA: TGTGCCAGCAGCTTAGGCTTGGGGACTAGCGGGGGGGCTATGGAGACCCAGTACTTC. It yields the protein CASSLGLGTSGGAMETQYF. The chain carries TRBV7-8 and TRBJ2-5, with 16 bases aligning to TRBD2. Unmatched junction bases numbered 10, after V lost 1 base and J lost 5 bases. The CDR3 sequence is 19 residues long. Germline V gene lookup returns CDR1 SGHVS and CDR2 FQNEAQ.

This clonotype has ten or more counts. The V and J genes are TRBV7-2 and TRBJ2-5; D perhaps matches TRBD1 (6 bases). CDR3 size: 16 residues. Looked up from germline, CDR1 is SGHTA and CDR2 is FQGNSA. V dropped 1 base and J dropped 5 bases, with 17 bases sitting between them. The CDR3 is CASSLERSTGMETQYF. The CDR3, as DNA: TGTGCCAGCAGCTTAGAACGATCTACAGGGATGGAGACCCAGTACTTC.

In its sample, this clonotype was seen many times. This rearrangement joins TRBV5-1 to TRBJ2-1; 9 nucleotides line up with TRBD1. With 0 bases clipped from V and 4 bases from J, the junction kept 2 bases outside the gene matches. CDR1 SGHRS and CDR2 YFSETQ come from the germline V gene. This CDR3 spans 15 amino acids. The CDR3 sequence is CASSLDGQGYNEQFF. The CDR3 DNA reads as TGCGCCAGCAGCTTGGACGGACAGGGGTACAATGAGCAGTTCTTC.

The V gene is TRBV9, the J gene TRBJ2-5, with 10 positions matching TRBD2. This CDR3 has 15 residues. Germline V lookup: CDR1 SGDLS, CDR2 YYNGEE. Germline trimming cut 5 bases from V and 5 bases from J; bases unmatched to any gene: 9. In nucleotides, the CDR3 is TGTGCCAGCAGTATCGCTAGCGGGAGTGAGGAGACCCAGTACTTC. Its translation: CASSIASGSEETQYF.

The chain recombines TRBV16 with TRBJ2-7; D unresolved. V was clipped by 2 bases and J by 4 bases, with 6 bases between them. The CDR3 runs to 12 residues. Germline-derived CDR1 and CDR2 are KGHSY and FQNENV. CDR3 nucleotides: TGTGCCAGCAGCCAAAACCTTTACGAGCAGTACGTC. Its protein product is CASSQNLYEQYV.